These T cell receptor beta chains were read from a single sample in a study of cytomegalovirus exposure and HLA in healthy donors. The assay was immunoSEQ multiplex PCR, and TCRdb's table has in-frame clones only and misses some. Among some 120,000 clones, roughly three quarters were seen once, and the ten largest hold about 2%. The sequenced sample was PBMCs. Every receptor here comes from a man aged 18 to 30 in good health and CMV-seronegative. Both conserved end residues are part of each CDR3. D genes are given only for firm matches. Clone size is shown for a subset of rows, as once, few, many or a class of expanded clone.

cdr3_nt cdr3_aa d_call j_call v_call clone_size
TGTGCCAGTAGTATCCTCCCGGGACAGGGCACAGATACGCAGTATTTT CASSILPGQGTDTQYF TRBD1 TRBJ2-3 TRBV19 .
TGTGCCAGCAGCATCGGGACAGGTCGAACCAATGAGCAGTTCTTC CASSIGTGRTNEQFF TRBD1 TRBJ2-1 TRBV6-5 .
TGTGCCAGCAGGGGACTAGCGAATGCAGATACGCAGTATTTT CASRGLANADTQYF TRBD2 TRBJ2-3 TRBV6-5 .
TGTGCCAGCTCAGAGGACAGACAGTATGGCTACACCTTC CASSEDRQYGYTF . TRBJ1-2 TRBV18 .
TGCAGCGTGCGGGGGACTAGCGGGAGCTATTGTGAGCAGTTCTTC CSVRGTSGSYCEQFF TRBD2 TRBJ2-1 TRBV29-1 .
TGTGCCACGTCAACCGGACTTCCCTTTAGCTCCTATAATTCACCCCTCCACTTT CATSTGLPFSSYNSPLHF . TRBJ1-6 TRBV30 .
TGTGCCTGGAGTCAGGGGTATTCTAGCACAGATACGCAGTATTTT CAWSQGYSSTDTQYF . TRBJ2-3 TRBV30 .
TGTGCCAGTAGTATACCCACAGGTGGGGAAAAACTGTTTTTT CASSIPTGGEKLFF . TRBJ1-4 TRBV19 .
TGTGCCAGCAGCTTTGGACAGGGTTGTCCGAGGAATCAGCCCCAGCATTTT CASSFGQGCPRNQPQHF . TRBJ1-5 TRBV12-1 .
TGTGCCAGAAGCCTACCTGATATGCAAGAGACCCAGTACTTC CARSLPDMQETQYF . TRBJ2-5 TRBV5-3 .
TGTGCCAGCAGCTTAGACAGGGGCTCACCCCTCCACTTT CASSLDRGSPLHF TRBD1 TRBJ1-6 TRBV5-6 .
TGTGCCAGTACCTCACAGGGCTTCAATGAGCAGTTCTTC CASTSQGFNEQFF . TRBJ2-1 TRBV19 .
TGCGCCAGCAGCGCGACAGGCGATAGCACAGATACGCAGTATTTT CASSATGDSTDTQYF . TRBJ2-3 TRBV5-1 .
TGTGCCAGCAGTGAAGGAGGGGGCTTTGGTAGGGGCTACACCTTC CASSEGGGFGRGYTF TRBD1 TRBJ1-2 TRBV6-1 .
TGTGCCAGCAGCTCCCTGGACAGGGGGCACGGTTCACCCCTCCACTTT CASSSLDRGHGSPLHF TRBD1 TRBJ1-6 TRBV5-5 .
TGCGCCAGCAGCACAACCCCGAGTGGGAGCGGGATTTTGAATGAGCAGTTCTTC CASSTTPSGSGILNEQFF TRBD2 TRBJ2-1 TRBV5-1 few
TGTGCCAGCAGCCGGGACAGGGCTAACTATGGCTACACCTTC CASSRDRANYGYTF TRBD1 TRBJ1-2 TRBV5-4 .
TGTGCCAGCAGCTTAGATTTTGGGTCGGCGACTGAGAAACTGTTTTTT CASSLDFGSATEKLFF . TRBJ1-4 TRBV11-2 once
TGTGCCAGCAGCTTAGCCGCAGGGGACTACAATGAGCAGTTCTTC CASSLAAGDYNEQFF . TRBJ2-1 TRBV11-2 .
TGTGCCTGGAGTGTAGGGACGGGGGGACTCTATGGCTACACCTTC CAWSVGTGGLYGYTF . TRBJ1-2 TRBV30 .
TGTGCCAGCAGCTTAGCTGGACAGACTAGCACAGATACGCAGTATTTT CASSLAGQTSTDTQYF . TRBJ2-3 TRBV7-2 .
TGTGCCAGTAGTGTGGGACAGGGGGTTTCCTACGAGCAGTACTTC CASSVGQGVSYEQYF TRBD1 TRBJ2-7 TRBV19 .
TGTGCCAGCGGCCGGCGGATTCCTAGAGAGCAGTACTTC CASGRRIPREQYF . TRBJ2-7 TRBV28 .
TGTGCTAGTGGTTTGCAAATCACTGAAGCTTTCTTT CASGLQITEAFF . TRBJ1-1 TRBV12-5 .
TGTGCTAGTCAGGGGGCGCGCAATTCACCCCTCCACTTT CASQGARNSPLHF TRBD1 TRBJ1-6 TRBV15 once
TGCGCCAGCAGCTACCGACAGGGTAACACTGAAGCTTTCTTT CASSYRQGNTEAFF TRBD1 TRBJ1-1 TRBV4-1 .
TGTGCCAGCAGGACAGGGGAAATGAACACTGAAGCTTTCTTT CASRTGEMNTEAFF TRBD1 TRBJ1-1 TRBV28 .
TGTGCCAGCAGTTACTCGAGAGTGCCTCAAGAGACCCAGTACTTC CASSYSRVPQETQYF . TRBJ2-5 TRBV6-5 .
TGTGCCAGCAGCTTAACGGGTCCTAGCGGCACAGATACGCAGTATTTT CASSLTGPSGTDTQYF . TRBJ2-3 TRBV7-3 .
TGTGCCAGTAGCAATGGATTGACAGTTTACAATGAGCAGTTCTTC CASSNGLTVYNEQFF . TRBJ2-1 TRBV19 .
TGTGCCAGCAGTTCCTTCCTACACACCGGGGAGCTGTTTTTT CASSSFLHTGELFF . TRBJ2-2 TRBV28 once
TGTGCCAGCAGCTTGGTGACAGGGGAAATGAAGGGGCAGTTCTTC CASSLVTGEMKGQFF TRBD1 TRBJ2-1 TRBV5-4 .
TGTGCCAGCAGCTCTGGGAGCGGAACTAGCACAGATACGCAGTATTTT CASSSGSGTSTDTQYF . TRBJ2-3 TRBV7-3 .
TGCAGCGCAAAAATTATAGCGGCGAACACCGGGGAGCTGTTTTTT CSAKIIAANTGELFF . TRBJ2-2 TRBV29-1 .
TGTGCCAGCAGGTCCCAGGGGAGCTCCTACGAGCAGTACTTC CASRSQGSSYEQYF . TRBJ2-7 TRBV6-6 .
TGCGCCAGCAGCCCCAGGGAAAACTATGGCTACACCTTC CASSPRENYGYTF . TRBJ1-2 TRBV4-1 .
TGCGCCAGCAGCCAAGGGTGGGGGACAGGGGCTCAGCCCCAGCATTTT CASSQGWGTGAQPQHF TRBD1 TRBJ1-5 TRBV4-1 .
TGCGCCAGCAGCTTGGACGACAGACAAGAGACCCAGTACTTC CASSLDDRQETQYF . TRBJ2-5 TRBV5-1 .
TGTGCCAGCACCCCCGAGGCAGGGGGCAACACTGAAGCTTTCTTT CASTPEAGGNTEAFF TRBD1 TRBJ1-1 TRBV6-1 .
TGTGCCGGTAAAAACACCCGGAGGAATGAGCAGTTCTTC CAGKNTRRNEQFF . TRBJ2-1 TRBV6-1 .
TGTGCCAGCAGTTACTCGGGACATAGCAATCAGCCCCAGCATTTT CASSYSGHSNQPQHF . TRBJ1-5 TRBV6-6 .
TGTGCCAGCAGTTTAACAGGAACCATTCAGCCCCAGCATTTT CASSLTGTIQPQHF . TRBJ1-5 TRBV28 once
TGTGCCAGTAGGACAGGACAGGGGGTCCTGCCCCAGCATTTT CASRTGQGVLPQHF TRBD1 TRBJ1-5 TRBV19 once
TGTGCCAGCAACTTAGCGACCCGGGACACAAAAGCGGGCTACACCTTC CASNLATRDTKAGYTF . TRBJ1-2 TRBV7-9 .
TGTGCCTGGAGTGTCGACACCTATGGCTACACCTTC CAWSVDTYGYTF . TRBJ1-2 TRBV30 .
TGTGCCAGCAGTCCACAGGGACGGAACACTGAAGCTTTCTTT CASSPQGRNTEAFF . TRBJ1-1 TRBV28 .
TGCAGCGTTGATGACAGGGTCGGTGAAGCTTTCTTT CSVDDRVGEAFF TRBD1 TRBJ1-1 TRBV29-1 few
TGTGCCAGCAGAATAGCGGGATTGGGTACAGATACGCAGTATTTT CASRIAGLGTDTQYF TRBD2 TRBJ2-3 TRBV28 .
TGTGCCAGCAGCCAAGATGACATTATAAGGTCACCCCTCCACTTT CASSQDDIIRSPLHF . TRBJ1-6 TRBV14 .